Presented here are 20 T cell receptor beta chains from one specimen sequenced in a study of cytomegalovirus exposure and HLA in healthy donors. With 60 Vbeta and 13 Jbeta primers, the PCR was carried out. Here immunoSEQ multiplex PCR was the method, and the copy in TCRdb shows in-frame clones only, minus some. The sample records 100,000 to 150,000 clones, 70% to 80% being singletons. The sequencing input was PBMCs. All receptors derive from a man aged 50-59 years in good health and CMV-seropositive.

This CDR3 reads CASSYSTGEYGYTF. CDR3 nucleotide sequence: TGTGCCAGCAGTTACTCGACAGGGGAATATGGCTACACCTTC. The chain combines TRBV6-5 with TRBJ1-2; 8 nucleotides match TRBD1. Germline V CDR1 and CDR2: MNHEY, SVGAGI. Unmatched junction bases numbered 2, after V lost 0 bases and J lost 5 bases. This CDR3 is built from 14 residues.

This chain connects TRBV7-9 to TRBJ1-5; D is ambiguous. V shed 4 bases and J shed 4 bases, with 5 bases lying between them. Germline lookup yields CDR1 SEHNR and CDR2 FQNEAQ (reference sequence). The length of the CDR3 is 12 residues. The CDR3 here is CASSSQNQPQHF. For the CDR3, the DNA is TGTGCCAGCAGCTCCCAAAATCAGCCCCAGCATTTT.

CDR3 sequence reads: CASSHRRGTNTEAFF. The CDR3 DNA sequence: TGCGCCAGCAGCCACCGACGGGGGACTAACACTGAAGCTTTCTTT. The V and J genes are TRBV4-3 and TRBJ1-1, with a weak D call TRBD1 (5 bases). Germline V gene data show CDR1 as LGHNA and CDR2 as YSLEER. V lost 3 bases, J lost 2 bases, and 13 bases lay in between. The CDR3 spans 15 residues.

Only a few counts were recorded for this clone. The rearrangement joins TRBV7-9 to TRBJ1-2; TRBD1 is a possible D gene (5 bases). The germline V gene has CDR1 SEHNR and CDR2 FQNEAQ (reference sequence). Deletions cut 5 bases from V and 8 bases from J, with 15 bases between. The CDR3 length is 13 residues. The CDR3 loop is CASSIQVDIGYTF. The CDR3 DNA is TGTGCCAGCAGCATACAGGTGGATATAGGCTACACCTTC.

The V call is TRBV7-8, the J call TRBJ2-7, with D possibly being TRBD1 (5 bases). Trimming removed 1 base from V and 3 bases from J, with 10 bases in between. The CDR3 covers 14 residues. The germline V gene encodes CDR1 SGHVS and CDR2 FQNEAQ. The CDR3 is CASSLGFRDYEQYF. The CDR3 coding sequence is TGTGCCAGCAGCTTAGGTTTCAGGGACTACGAGCAGTACTTC.

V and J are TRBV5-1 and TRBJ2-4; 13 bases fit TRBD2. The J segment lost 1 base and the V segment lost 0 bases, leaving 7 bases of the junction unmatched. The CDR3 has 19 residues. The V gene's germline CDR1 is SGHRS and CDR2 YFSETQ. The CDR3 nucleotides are TGCGCCAGCAGCTTGGGACTAGCGGGAGGCGTTCTGGCCAAAAACATTCAGTACTTC. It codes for CASSLGLAGGVLAKNIQYF.

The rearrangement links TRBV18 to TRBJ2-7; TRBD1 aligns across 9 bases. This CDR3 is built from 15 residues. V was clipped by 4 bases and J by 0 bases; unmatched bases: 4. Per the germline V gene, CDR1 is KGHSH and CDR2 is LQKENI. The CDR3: CASSLGTGNSYEQYF. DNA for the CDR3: TGTGCCAGCTCACTCGGGACAGGGAACTCCTACGAGCAGTACTTC.

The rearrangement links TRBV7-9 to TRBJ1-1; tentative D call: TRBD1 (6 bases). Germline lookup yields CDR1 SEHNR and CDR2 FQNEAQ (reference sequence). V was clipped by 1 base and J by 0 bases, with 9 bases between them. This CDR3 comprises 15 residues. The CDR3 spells CASSLGAGVNTEAFF. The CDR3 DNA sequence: TGTGCCAGCAGCTTAGGGGCAGGGGTGAACACTGAAGCTTTCTTT. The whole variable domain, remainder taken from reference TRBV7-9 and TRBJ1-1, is DTGVSQNPRHKITKRGQNVTFRCDPISEHNRLYWYRQTLGQGPEFLTYFQNEAQLEKSRLLSDRFSAERPKGSFSTLEIQRTEQGDSAMYLCASSLGAGVNTEAFFGQGTRLTVV.

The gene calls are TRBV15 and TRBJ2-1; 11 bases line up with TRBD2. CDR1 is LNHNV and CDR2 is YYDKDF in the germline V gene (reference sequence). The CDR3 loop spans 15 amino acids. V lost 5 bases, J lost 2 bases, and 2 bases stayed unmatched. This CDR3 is CATSQGLAAYNEQFF. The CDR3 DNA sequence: TGTGCCACCAGCCAGGGACTAGCGGCCTACAATGAGCAGTTCTTC.

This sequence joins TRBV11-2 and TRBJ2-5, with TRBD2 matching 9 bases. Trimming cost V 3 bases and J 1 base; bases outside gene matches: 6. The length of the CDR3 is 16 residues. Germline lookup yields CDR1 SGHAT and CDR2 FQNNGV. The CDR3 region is CASSFTSGSAQETQYF. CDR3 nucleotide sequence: TGTGCCAGCAGCTTTACTAGCGGGTCTGCCCAAGAGACCCAGTACTTC.

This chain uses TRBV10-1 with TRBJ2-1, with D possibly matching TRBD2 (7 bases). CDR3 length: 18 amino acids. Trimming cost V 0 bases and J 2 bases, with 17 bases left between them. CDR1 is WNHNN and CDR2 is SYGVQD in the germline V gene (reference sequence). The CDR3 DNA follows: TGCGCCAGCAGTGAGTCCAGGCGGGGGCTGTCGACCTACAATGAGCAGTTCTTC. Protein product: CASSESRRGLSTYNEQFF.

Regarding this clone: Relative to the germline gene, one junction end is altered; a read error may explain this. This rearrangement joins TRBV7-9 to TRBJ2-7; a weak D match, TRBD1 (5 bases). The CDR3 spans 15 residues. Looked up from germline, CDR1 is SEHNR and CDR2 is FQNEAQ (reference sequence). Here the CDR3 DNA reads TGTTCCAGCAGCTTAGAGAGCCAGGGATCCTACGAGCAGTACTTC. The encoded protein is CSSSLESQGSYEQYF.

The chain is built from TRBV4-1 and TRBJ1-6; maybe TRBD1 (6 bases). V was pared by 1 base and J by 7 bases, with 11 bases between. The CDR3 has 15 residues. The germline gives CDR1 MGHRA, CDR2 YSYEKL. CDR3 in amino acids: CASSQGNRENSPLHF. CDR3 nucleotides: TGCGCCAGCAGCCAAGGTAACAGGGAAAATTCACCCCTCCACTTT.

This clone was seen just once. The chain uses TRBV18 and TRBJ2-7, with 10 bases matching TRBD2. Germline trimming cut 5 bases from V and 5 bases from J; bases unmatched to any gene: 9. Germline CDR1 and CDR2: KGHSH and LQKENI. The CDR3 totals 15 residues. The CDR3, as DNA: TGTGCCAGCTCAGCCCCGGCTAGCGGGAGCCACGAGCAGTACTTC. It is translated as CASSAPASGSHEQYF.

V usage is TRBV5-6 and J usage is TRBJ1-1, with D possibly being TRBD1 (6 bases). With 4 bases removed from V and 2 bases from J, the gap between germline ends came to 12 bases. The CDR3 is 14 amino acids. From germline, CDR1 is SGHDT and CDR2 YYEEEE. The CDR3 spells CASSLGTSNTEAFF. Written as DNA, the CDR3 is TGTGCCAGCAGCCTCGGGACATCCAACACTGAAGCTTTCTTT. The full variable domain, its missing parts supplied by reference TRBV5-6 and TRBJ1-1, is DAGVTQSPTHLIKTRGQQVTLRCSPKSGHDTVSWYQQALGQGPQFIFQYYEEEERQRGNFPDRFSGHQFPNYSSELNVNALLLGDSALYLCASSLGTSNTEAFFGQGTRLTVV.

CDR3 residues: CASSLTRVEFF. The CDR3, as DNA: TGTGCCAGCAGCTTAACGAGAGTTGAGTTCTTC. This chain joins TRBV5-6 and TRBJ2-1; D gene unclear. The V and J ends lost 2 bases and 14 bases respectively, with 11 bases between them. The CDR3 contains 11 residues. Germline V gives CDR1 SGHDT, CDR2 YYEEEE.

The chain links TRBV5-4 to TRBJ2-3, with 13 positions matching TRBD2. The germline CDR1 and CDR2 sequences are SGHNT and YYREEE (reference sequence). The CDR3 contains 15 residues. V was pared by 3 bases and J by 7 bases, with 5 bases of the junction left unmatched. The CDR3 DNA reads TGTGCCAGCAGCTCACTAGCGGGAGGGATACATACGCAGTATTTT. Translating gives CASSSLAGGIHTQYF.

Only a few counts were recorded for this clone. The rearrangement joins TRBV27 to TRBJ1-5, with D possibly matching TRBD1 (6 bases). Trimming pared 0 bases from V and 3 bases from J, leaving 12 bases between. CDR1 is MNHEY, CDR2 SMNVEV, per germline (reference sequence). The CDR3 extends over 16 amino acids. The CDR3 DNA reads TGTGCCAGCAGTTTATCGTTGGACAGCCTCAATCAGCCCCAGCATTTT. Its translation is CASSLSLDSLNQPQHF.

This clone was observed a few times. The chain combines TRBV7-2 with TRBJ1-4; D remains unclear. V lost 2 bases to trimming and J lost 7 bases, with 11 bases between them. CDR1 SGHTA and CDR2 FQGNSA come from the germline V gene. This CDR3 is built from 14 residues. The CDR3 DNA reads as TGTGCCAGCAGCTTAACCAGCGCCGGTGAAAAACTGTTTTTT. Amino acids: CASSLTSAGEKLFF.

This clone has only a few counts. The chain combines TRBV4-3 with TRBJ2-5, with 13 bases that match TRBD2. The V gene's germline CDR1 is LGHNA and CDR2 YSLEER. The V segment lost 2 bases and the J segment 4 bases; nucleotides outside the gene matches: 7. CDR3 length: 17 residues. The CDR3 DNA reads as TGCGCCAGCAGCCAACTTTTTACTAGCGGGGGGGGAGAGACCCAGTACTTC. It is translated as CASSQLFTSGGGETQYF.